These T cell receptor beta chains were read from a single sample in a study of shared clonotypes between healthy human individuals. TCRdb keeps only in-frame clones here, not all; method: immunoSEQ multiplex PCR. The sample lists 760,000 or so clones, around 96% seen once, with less than 0.25% in the top ten. Sequenced: naive CD8+ T cells sorted from blood. These receptors originate from a man aged 25-40 years in good health. Each CDR3 is given with its conserved first and last residue. D genes are given only for firm matches. Clone size is shown for a subset of rows, as once, few, many or a class of expanded clone.

>TRBV7-9|TRBD1|TRBJ1-1|NA
TGTGCCAGCAGCGCAGGACAGGGCCAGAACACTGAAGCTTTCTTT
CASSAGQGQNTEAFF
>TRBV13|TRBD1|TRBJ2-7|NA
TGTGCCAGCAGCCCAAACAGGGGGCACAGAGAGCAGTACTTC
CASSPNRGHREQYF
>TRBV11-2|NA|TRBJ1-3|once
TGTGCCAGCAGCCCATCTCCATCCGTTGAAAACACCATATATTTT
CASSPSPSVENTIYF
>TRBV27|NA|TRBJ1-1|NA
TGTGCCAGCAGACTCCATGGGAGTGAAGCTTTCTTT
CASRLHGSEAFF
>TRBV27|NA|TRBJ1-5|NA
TGTGCCAGCAGTTTAATTTTTAATAGCAATCAGCCCCAGCATTTT
CASSLIFNSNQPQHF
>TRBV30|TRBD2|TRBJ2-7|NA
TGTGCCTGGAGTGTAGCGGGAGTGTACGAGCAGTACTTC
CAWSVAGVYEQYF
>TRBV10-2|NA|TRBJ2-6|NA
TGCGCCAGCCTGGAAAGGAGGGCTGGGGCCAACGTCCTGACTTTC
CASLERRAGANVLTF
>TRBV11-2|NA|TRBJ2-7|NA
TGTGCCAGCAGCCAGGACGAGCAGTACTTC
CASSQDEQYF
>TRBV6-5|TRBD1|TRBJ2-1|NA
TGTGCCAGCAGTTACCCGACAGGGGGTGATGAGCAGTTCTTC
CASSYPTGGDEQFF
>TRBV7-8|NA|TRBJ2-7|once
TGTGCCAGCAGCTCGCTCCCAAAATATCTAAACTACGAGCAGTACTTC
CASSSLPKYLNYEQYF
>TRBV11-2|NA|TRBJ2-1|once
TGTGCCAGCAGCTTAGTCCTGACCAATGAGCAGTTCTTC
CASSLVLTNEQFF
>TRBV27|NA|TRBJ2-1|NA
TGTGCCAGCAGTTCCGGGACACTATACAATGAGCAGTTCTTC
CASSSGTLYNEQFF
>TRBV6-4|NA|TRBJ2-7|NA
TGTGCCCCAGCGGAACTACCTATCGAGCAGTACTTC
CAPAELPIEQYF
>TRBV27|NA|TRBJ2-1|NA
TGTGCCAGCAGTTTAAATACTTATGAGCAGTTCTTC
CASSLNTYEQFF
>TRBV29-1|TRBD2|TRBJ2-3|NA
TGCAGCGTTGAGGGACTAGCTTTTTTGGGCACAGATACGCAGTATTTT
CSVEGLAFLGTDTQYF
>TRBV5-5|TRBD1|TRBJ1-4|once
TGTGCCAGCAGCTTTTCCGGGACAGGTCGGGAAAAACTGTTTTTT
CASSFSGTGREKLFF
>TRBV2|NA|TRBJ2-7|once
TGTGCCAGCAGTGTCGCACCCTCCTCCTACGAGCAGTACTTC
CASSVAPSSYEQYF
>TRBV7-9|NA|TRBJ2-5|NA
TGTGCCAGCAGCCCCCGACAGGGAGGGAAGGAGACCCAGTACTTC
CASSPRQGGKETQYF
>TRBV6-6|NA|TRBJ2-3|NA
TGTGCCAGCAGTTCGCAAGACTATCCGGGGGCAGATACGCAGTATTTT
CASSSQDYPGADTQYF
>TRBV10-3|NA|TRBJ2-1|NA
TGTGCCATCAGTGATCGTGTAGCTTTTGAGCAGTTCTTC
CAISDRVAFEQFF
>TRBV7-2|NA|TRBJ2-5|NA
TGTGCCAGCAGCTTAAGGGGAGGACGGCTCCAAGAGACCCAGTACTTC
CASSLRGGRLQETQYF
>TRBV30|NA|TRBJ2-3|NA
TGTGCCTCCCCAGGGGGGTCAGATACGCAGTATTTT
CASPGGSDTQYF
>TRBV28|TRBD1|TRBJ2-7|NA
TGTGCCAGCAGTCCGACAGGGTCTTACGAGCAGTACTTC
CASSPTGSYEQYF
>TRBV4-3|NA|TRBJ2-6|NA
TGCGCCAGCAGCTACAGTTTTGGGGCCAACGTCCTGACTTTC
CASSYSFGANVLTF
>TRBV5-1|NA|TRBJ1-1|NA
TGCGCCAGCAGCTTCTACCCGGACGGGGACACTGAAGCTTTCTTT
CASSFYPDGDTEAFF
>TRBV27|TRBD1|TRBJ1-4|NA
TGTGCCAGCAGTTCGCGGACAGGGTACAATGAAAAACTGTTTTTT
CASSSRTGYNEKLFF
>TRBV9|NA|TRBJ2-7|NA
TGTGCCAGCAGCGTAGACCTCTCCACCTACGAGCAGTACTTC
CASSVDLSTYEQYF
>TRBV30|NA|TRBJ2-5|few
TGTGCCTGGAGACAGGTTCAAGAGACCCAGTACTTC
CAWRQVQETQYF
>TRBV19|NA|TRBJ1-1|NA
TGTGCCAGCCGGCAGGGCGCTGAAGCTTTCTTT
CASRQGAEAFF
>TRBV30|TRBD2|TRBJ2-7|NA
TGTGCCTACCGACAACTAGCGGTCTACGAGCAGTACTTC
CAYRQLAVYEQYF
>TRBV4-3|NA|TRBJ2-5|once
TGCGCCAGCAGCCAAGATTTCGTGATCCAAGAGACCCAGTACTTC
CASSQDFVIQETQYF
>TRBV9|NA|TRBJ1-3|NA
TGTGCCAGCAGCCTAGACGGGGACGTTGGAAACACCATATATTTT
CASSLDGDVGNTIYF
>TRBV29-1|NA|TRBJ2-1|NA
TGCAGCGCCCAGGAGAAATACAATGAGCAGTTCTTC
CSAQEKYNEQFF
>TRBV27|NA|TRBJ2-7|NA
TGTGCCAGCAGTCCGGGCCGGGTCGAGCAGTACTTC
CASSPGRVEQYF
>TRBV4-3|NA|TRBJ1-2|once
TGCGCCAGCAGCCAAGCTCTTAGGGCAGGCCCTTTCTATGGCTACACCTTC
CASSQALRAGPFYGYTF
>TRBV6-5|TRBD1|TRBJ1-1|NA
TGTGCCAGCAGTTATTCGGGACAGGGGGTGGCTGAAGCTTTCTTT
CASSYSGQGVAEAFF
>TRBV6-5|NA|TRBJ2-3|NA
TGTGCCAGCAGTTACGTAGGGGGCACAGATACGCAGTATTTT
CASSYVGGTDTQYF
>TRBV7-9|TRBD1|TRBJ2-4|NA
TGTGCCAGCAGCTCCTCTGGGGACAGGGAAAATAAAAACATTCAGTACTTC
CASSSSGDRENKNIQYF
>TRBV5-5|NA|TRBJ2-2|NA
TGTGCCAGCAGCTTGTTGGGAGGAGCGAACACCGGGGAGCTGTTTTTT
CASSLLGGANTGELFF
>TRBV4-1|NA|TRBJ2-5|NA
TGCGCCAGCAGCCAAAATGACCTACAAGAGACCCAGTACTTC
CASSQNDLQETQYF
>TRBV27|NA|TRBJ2-1|NA
TGTGCCAGCAGCCCTCCCCCCAACTTCTCCTACAATGAGCAGTTCTTC
CASSPPPNFSYNEQFF
>TRBV27|NA|TRBJ2-7|NA
TGTGCCAGCAGTCCCTCCCAGGGTGCGTTCTACGAGCAGTACTTC
CASSPSQGAFYEQYF
>TRBV6-1|NA|TRBJ1-2|NA
TGTGCCAGCGCGGTGGCGGCACGGCCATATGGCTACACCTTC
CASAVAARPYGYTF
>TRBV27|NA|TRBJ2-6|NA
TGTGCCAGCAGTTTTACCGGCAGCTCTTACTCTGGGGCCAACGTCCTGACTTTC
CASSFTGSSYSGANVLTF